The 29 T cell receptor beta chains in this list originate from one sample, sequenced in a study of cytomegalovirus exposure and HLA in healthy donors. 13 Jbeta primers and 60 Vbeta primers were used for the PCR. Assay: immunoSEQ multiplex PCR; the TCRdb copy retains only in-frame clones and omits some. In the table there are about 65,000 clones, about 78% of which are singletons. Sample: PBMCs. These receptors all stem from a girl between 5 and 17 years old in good health and CMV-seropositive.

This chain joins TRBV29-1 and TRBJ2-5; D unresolved. Trimming took 6 bases from V and 3 from J, leaving 17 bases between them. This CDR3 spans 14 amino acids. Germline V gives CDR1 SQVTM, CDR2 ANQGSEA. The CDR3 DNA is TGCAGCGTCACCCCCGCAGCGATAAAAGAGACCCAGTACTTC. Translating it yields CSVTPAAIKETQYF.

This clone was seen a few times. The V gene is TRBV5-6, the J gene TRBJ1-1; D might be TRBD1 (6 bases). This CDR3 contains 16 residues. Deletions cut 4 bases from V and 0 bases from J, with 16 bases between. Germline lookup yields CDR1 SGHDT and CDR2 YYEEEE. DNA of the CDR3: TGTGCCAGCAGCCCCGCCGGACAGCGAATGAACACTGAAGCTTTCTTT. Translated, it gives CASSPAGQRMNTEAFF.

The sample holds a few counts of this clone. The gene calls are TRBV10-3 and TRBJ1-3; 9 bases are a match to TRBD1. J gave up 8 bases and V 4 bases, and 6 bases lay outside the gene matches. The CDR3 is 14 amino acids. Germline loops: CDR1 ENHRY, CDR2 SYGVKD. The CDR3: CAISGTGEADTIYF. The CDR3 DNA reads TGTGCCATCAGTGGGACAGGGGAGGCGGACACCATATATTTT.

The CDR3 DNA sequence: TGCGCCAGCAGCCACCCCACAGGGGAGTTAGAAAAACTGTTTTTT. Protein product: CASSHPTGELEKLFF. The V gene is TRBV4-1, the J gene TRBJ1-4, with 7 bases lining up with TRBD1. Germline CDR1 MGHRA, CDR2 YSYEKL. J was trimmed by 8 bases and V by 3 bases; bases with no gene match: 9. The CDR3 runs to 15 residues.

V and J are TRBV27 and TRBJ2-5, with a weak D call TRBD1 (5 bases). Deletions cut 3 bases from V and 4 bases from J, with 9 bases between. The length of the CDR3 is 13 residues. Germline V gene data show CDR1 as MNHEY and CDR2 as SMNVEV (reference sequence). CDR3 sequence (DNA): TGTGCCAGCAGTTTTTTTCAGGGAGAGACCCAGTACTTC. Translation: CASSFFQGETQYF.

The chain joins TRBV5-1 to TRBJ2-3, with a possible D match to TRBD1 (6 bases). The V gene lost 4 bases and the J gene lost 9 bases, with 12 bases spanning the gap. Germline CDR1 and CDR2: SGHRS and YFSETQ. The CDR3 runs 12 residues. CDR3 nucleotides: TGCGCCAGCAGCCCCGGGACAAGAACGCAGTATTTT. Encoded protein: CASSPGTRTQYF.

This clone was counted only a few times. This chain joins TRBV6-6 and TRBJ2-5; 9 bases are a match to TRBD2. The germline CDR1 and CDR2 sequences are MNHNY and SVGAGI (reference sequence). The V gene end was trimmed by 2 bases and the J gene end by 5 bases; junction bases not matched to a gene: 6. The CDR3 sequence is 15 residues long. The CDR3 protein is CASSYPAGGRETQYF. The CDR3, as DNA: TGTGCCAGCAGTTACCCGGCGGGGGGGCGGGAGACCCAGTACTTC.

The gene calls are TRBV20-1 and TRBJ1-5; D gene ambiguous. CDR1 and CDR2 from the germline V gene are DFQATT and SNEGSKA (reference sequence). This CDR3 contains 11 residues. The germline V and J ends were trimmed by 0 bases and 9 bases, with 6 bases remaining between them. The CDR3 sequence is CSAREGGPQHF. The CDR3 region has the DNA TGCAGTGCTAGAGAAGGAGGGCCCCAGCATTTT.

The chain links TRBV10-2 to TRBJ2-7; 11 nucleotides line up with TRBD1. Germline CDR1 reads WSHSY; CDR2 reads SAAADI. Trimming at V came to 6 bases and at J to 6 bases, leaving 4 bases not matched to a gene. CDR3 length: 13 amino acids. The CDR3 reads CASSGTGGREQYF. CDR3 sequence (DNA): TGCGCCAGCAGCGGGACAGGGGGGCGCGAGCAGTACTTC.

The CDR3 nucleotides read TGTGCCAGCAGACCCCGCCAGGGTGCGTTCTTCTATAGCAATCAGCCCCAGCATTTT. Translating gives CASRPRQGAFFYSNQPQHF. The chain joins TRBV28 to TRBJ1-5; possible D gene TRBD1, 5 bases. Trimming removed 6 bases from V and 0 bases from J, with 24 bases in between. The CDR3 has 19 residues. Per the germline V gene, CDR1 is MDHEN and CDR2 is SYDVKM. The entire variable domain, with the rest obtained from reference TRBV28 and TRBJ1-5, is as follows: DVKVTQSSRYLVKRTGEKVFLECVQDMDHENMFWYRQDPGLGLRLIYFSYDVKMKEKGDIPEGYSVSREKKERFSLILESASTNQTSMYLCASRPRQGAFFYSNQPQHFGDGTRLSIL.

This clone was detected only a few times. The chain links TRBV5-4 to TRBJ2-5, with a possible D match to TRBD1 (6 bases). Trimming shortened V by 0 bases and J by 5 bases, and 14 bases separated the two germline ends. From germline, CDR1 is SGHNT and CDR2 YYREEE (reference sequence). CDR3 length: 15 amino acids. The DNA of the CDR3 is TGTGCCAGCAGCTTGGAGGGGAACAGGGTGGAGACCCAGTACTTC. Translating gives CASSLEGNRVETQYF.

The chain uses TRBV5-4 and TRBJ2-7; D is ambiguous. V lost 4 bases and J lost 3, with 11 bases in between. This CDR3 region has 13 residues. Germline assignment: CDR1 SGHNT and CDR2 YYREEE (reference sequence). Here the CDR3 reads CASSPSPLYEQYF. The DNA of the CDR3 is TGTGCCAGCAGCCCTTCCCCCCTCTACGAGCAGTACTTC.

V is TRBV7-2 and J is TRBJ2-7, with 7 nucleotides matching TRBD2. Losses at the gene ends were 6 bases for V and 1 base for J; bases not matched to a gene: 6. This CDR3 is built from 14 residues. From germline, CDR1 is SGHTA and CDR2 FQGNSA. CDR3 residues: CASRGGTGSYEQYF. The CDR3 DNA follows: TGTGCCAGCAGGGGGGGGACGGGATCCTACGAGCAGTACTTC. The full variable domain, rest sourced from reference TRBV7-2 and TRBJ2-7, is GAGVSQSPSNKVTEKGKDVELRCDPISGHTALYWYRQSLGQGLEFLIYFQGNSAPDKSGLPSDRFSAERTGGSVSTLTIQRTQQEDSAVYLCASRGGTGSYEQYFGPGTRLTVT.

The chain carries TRBV28 and TRBJ1-2; no clear D. The CDR3 loop spans 11 amino acids. In germline, CDR1 is MDHEN, CDR2 SYDVKM. The ends were cut back, 4 bases at V and 11 bases at J, with 11 bases in the middle. CDR3 protein: CASSYNLRYTF. The CDR3, as DNA: TGTGCCAGCAGTTATAACTTACGATACACCTTC.

This rearrangement joins TRBV27 to TRBJ2-7; 10 bases line up with TRBD1. Unmatched junction bases numbered 6, after V lost 6 bases and J lost 4 bases. CDR3 size: 14 residues. Germline V gene lookup returns CDR1 MNHEY and CDR2 SMNVEV (reference sequence). The CDR3 DNA reads TGTGCCAGCAGGAGGGGACAGGGGTGGTACGAGCAGTACTTC. Protein product: CASRRGQGWYEQYF.

V and J are TRBV19 and TRBJ2-7; D is possibly TRBD2 (6 bases). Germline CDR1 is LNHDA and CDR2 is SQIVND (reference sequence). CDR3 length: 13 residues. The V and J ends lost 4 bases and 6 bases respectively, with 13 bases between them. The CDR3 coding sequence is TGTGCCAGTAGTAACAGGAAGGAGGGCGAGCAGTACTTC. Translating gives CASSNRKEGEQYF.

V usage is TRBV5-6 and J usage is TRBJ1-4, with D possibly TRBD1 on 5 matching bases. The V gene lost 1 base and the J gene lost 6 bases, with 10 bases spanning the gap. The germline V gene has CDR1 SGHDT and CDR2 YYEEEE. The CDR3 has 14 residues. The chain's CDR3 is CASSLTGGDEKLFF. The CDR3, as DNA: TGTGCCAGCAGCTTGACAGGCGGGGATGAAAAACTGTTTTTT.

The chain couples TRBV28 to TRBJ1-3, with 9 bases that match TRBD1. CDR3 length: 20 residues. Germline values: CDR1 MDHEN, CDR2 SYDVKM. Trimming took 7 bases from V and 0 from J; bases not matched to a gene: 19. CDR3 nucleotide sequence: TGTGCCAGCACCTCTAATGAGGGACAGGGACCCGATTCCTCTGGAAACACCATATATTTT. This encodes CASTSNEGQGPDSSGNTIYF.

In its sample, this clone was seen a few times. The V call is TRBV7-9, the J call TRBJ1-5; D possibly corresponds to TRBD1 (6 bases). CDR1 is SEHNR and CDR2 is FQNEAQ in the germline V gene (reference sequence). Trimming took 8 bases from V and 1 from J, leaving 18 bases between them. CDR3 length equals 16 residues. The CDR3 region has the DNA TGTGCCAGCGGGACGGGCCGCGGGGGCAGCAATCAGCCCCAGCATTTT. Protein sequence: CASGTGRGGSNQPQHF.

The rearrangement links TRBV7-2 to TRBJ1-2, with TRBD1 matching over 7 bases. The CDR3 contains 16 residues. Losses at the gene ends were 1 base for V and 4 bases for J; bases not matched to a gene: 9. Germline V gives CDR1 SGHTA, CDR2 FQGNSA. The CDR3 sequence is CASSLGGPGQTYGYTF. The CDR3 coding sequence is TGTGCCAGCAGCTTAGGGGGTCCGGGACAGACCTATGGCTACACCTTC.

The rearrangement uses TRBV15 and TRBJ2-5; D perhaps matches TRBD2 (7 bases). V was cut by 7 bases and J by 5 bases, with 20 bases left in between. The CDR3 spans 15 residues. CDR1 and CDR2 (germline): LNHNV, YYDKDF (reference sequence). The CDR3 loop is CATTDYGGGGETQYF. For the CDR3, the DNA is TGTGCCACCACCGACTATGGAGGGGGGGGCGAGACCCAGTACTTC.

This clone was counted once. The chain joins TRBV27 to TRBJ2-1; 9 nucleotides agree with TRBD2. The CDR3 has 15 amino acids. Germline loops: CDR1 MNHEY, CDR2 SMNVEV (reference sequence). After removal of 4 bases from V and 8 bases from J, the junction contained 9 bases not matched to a gene. CDR3 sequence (DNA): TGTGCCAGCAGTTCTCAAGCGGGAGGATTCTATGAGCAGTTCTTC. It codes for CASSSQAGGFYEQFF.

In its sample, this clone was seen once. The rearrangement links TRBV4-1 to TRBJ2-7; 14 bases are a match to TRBD2. CDR3 length equals 17 residues. Germline V gene lookup returns CDR1 MGHRA and CDR2 YSYEKL. V lost 1 base and J lost 1; bases outside the gene matches: 3. The CDR3 region is CASSQGLAGGDSYEQYF. The CDR3 DNA reads as TGCGCCAGCAGCCAAGGACTAGCGGGGGGGGATTCCTACGAGCAGTACTTC.

This chain connects TRBV6-5 to TRBJ1-3; unclear D gene. CDR3 length: 15 residues. The V gene's germline CDR1 is MNHEY and CDR2 SVGAGI. The V gene lost 1 base and the J gene lost 4 bases, with 11 bases spanning the gap. The CDR3 is CASSYLADLGNTIYF. In nucleotides, the CDR3 is TGTGCCAGCAGTTACTTAGCGGATTTAGGAAACACCATATATTTT.

A single count supports this clone. The chain is built from TRBV28 and TRBJ2-5, with 10 bases lining up with TRBD1. Germline loops: CDR1 MDHEN, CDR2 SYDVKM. The CDR3 spans 13 residues. Losses at the gene ends were 10 bases for V and 10 bases for J; bases not matched to a gene: 12. CDR3 nucleotide sequence: TGTGCCATCGAAAGACAGGGGGCTAAGTTCCAGTACTTC. Translated: CAIERQGAKFQYF.

A few counts support this clone. V usage is TRBV4-2 and J usage is TRBJ1-1; possible D gene TRBD1, 6 bases. There are 16 residues in the CDR3. The germline V gene has CDR1 LGHNA and CDR2 YNFKEQ. Between the trimmed V and J ends, which lost 0 bases and 4 bases, there was a span of 15 bases. The CDR3 here is CASSQDPGDGSTEAFF. The CDR3 coding sequence is TGTGCCAGCAGCCAAGATCCAGGGGATGGTAGCACTGAAGCTTTCTTT.

As regards this clone: One end of the junction is discordant with germline, which a read error may explain. CDR3 protein: CASSYGQGGSLNF. CDR3 bases: TGTGCCAGCAGTTACGGGCAGGGCGGGAGCTTGAACTTC. V usage is TRBV6-5 and J usage is TRBJ2-5; 7 positions match TRBD2. The CDR3 runs to 13 residues. Germline lookup yields CDR1 MNHEY and CDR2 SVGAGI.

The gene calls are TRBV6-1 and TRBJ1-3; D remains unclear. CDR3 length equals 13 residues. Trimming cost V 2 bases and J 2 bases, with 4 bases left between them. CDR1 and CDR2 from the germline V gene are MNHNS and SASEGT. The CDR3 DNA follows: TGTGCCAGCAGTGAAAAGCCTGGAAACACCATATATTTT. It translates to CASSEKPGNTIYF.

V is TRBV28 and J is TRBJ2-7; TRBD1 aligns across 8 bases. Germline loops: CDR1 MDHEN, CDR2 SYDVKM. J gave up 4 bases and V 4 bases, and 9 bases lay outside the gene matches. CDR3 length: 15 amino acids. The CDR3 region has the DNA TGTGCCAGCAGTTCCACCGGACAGGGTGGGTACGAGCAGTACTTC. This encodes CASSSTGQGGYEQYF.